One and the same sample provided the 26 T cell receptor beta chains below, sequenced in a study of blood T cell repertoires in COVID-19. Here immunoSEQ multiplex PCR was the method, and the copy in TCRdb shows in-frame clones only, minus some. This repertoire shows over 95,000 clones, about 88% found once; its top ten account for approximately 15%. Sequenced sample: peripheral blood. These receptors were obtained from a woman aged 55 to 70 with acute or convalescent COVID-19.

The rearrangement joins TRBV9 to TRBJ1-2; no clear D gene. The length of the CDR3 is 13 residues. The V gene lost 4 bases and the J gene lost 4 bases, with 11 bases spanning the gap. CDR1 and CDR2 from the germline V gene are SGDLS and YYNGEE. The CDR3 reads CASSPTNLYGYTF. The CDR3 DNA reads TGTGCCAGCAGCCCTACGAACCTCTATGGCTACACCTTC.

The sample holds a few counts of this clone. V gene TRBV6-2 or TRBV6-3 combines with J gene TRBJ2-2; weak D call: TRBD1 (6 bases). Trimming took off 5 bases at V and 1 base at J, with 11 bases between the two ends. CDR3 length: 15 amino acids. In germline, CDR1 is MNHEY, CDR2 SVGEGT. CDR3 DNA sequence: TGTGCCAGCAGTAGGTGGGGACAGAACACCGGGGAGCTGTTTTTT. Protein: CASSRWGQNTGELFF.

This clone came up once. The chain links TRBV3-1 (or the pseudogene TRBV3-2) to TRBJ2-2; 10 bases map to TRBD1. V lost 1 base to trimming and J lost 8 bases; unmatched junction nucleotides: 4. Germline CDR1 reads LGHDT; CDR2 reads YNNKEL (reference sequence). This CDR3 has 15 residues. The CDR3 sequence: CASSQGQGAAGELFF. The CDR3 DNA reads TGTGCCAGCAGCCAAGGACAGGGGGCTGCTGGGGAGCTGTTTTTT.

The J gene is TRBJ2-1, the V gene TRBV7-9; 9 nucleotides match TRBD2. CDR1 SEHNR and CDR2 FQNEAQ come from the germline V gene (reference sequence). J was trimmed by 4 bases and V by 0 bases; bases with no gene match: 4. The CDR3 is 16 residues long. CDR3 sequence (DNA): TGTGCCAGCAGCTTAGCTTCTAGCGGGGTTTACAATGAGCAGTTCTTC. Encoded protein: CASSLASSGVYNEQFF.

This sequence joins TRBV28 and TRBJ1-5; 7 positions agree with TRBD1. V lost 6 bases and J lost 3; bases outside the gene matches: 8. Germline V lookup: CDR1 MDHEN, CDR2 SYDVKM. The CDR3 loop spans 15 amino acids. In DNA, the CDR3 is TGTGCCAGCAGATCGGACAGGTCCTACAATCAGCCCCAGCATTTT. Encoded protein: CASRSDRSYNQPQHF.

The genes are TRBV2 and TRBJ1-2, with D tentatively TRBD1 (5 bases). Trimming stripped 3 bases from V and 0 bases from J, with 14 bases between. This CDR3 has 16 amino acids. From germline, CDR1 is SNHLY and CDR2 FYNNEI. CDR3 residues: CASSEGPGPSNYGYTF. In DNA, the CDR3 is TGTGCCAGCAGTGAGGGGCCAGGACCCTCTAACTATGGCTACACCTTC.

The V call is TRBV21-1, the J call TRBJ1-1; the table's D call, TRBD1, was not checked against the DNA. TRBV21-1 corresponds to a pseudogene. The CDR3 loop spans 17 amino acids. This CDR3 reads CASSESRDRGTGTEAFF. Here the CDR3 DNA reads TGTGCCAGCAGCGAGTCCCGGGACAGGGGGACGGGCACTGAAGCTTTCTTT.

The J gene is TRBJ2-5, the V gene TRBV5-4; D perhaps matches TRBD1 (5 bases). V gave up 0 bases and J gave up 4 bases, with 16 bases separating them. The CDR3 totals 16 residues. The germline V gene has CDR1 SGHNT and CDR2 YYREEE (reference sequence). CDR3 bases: TGTGCCAGCAGCTTGGACAGGCCAACCCAGGGAGAGACCCAGTACTTC. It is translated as CASSLDRPTQGETQYF.

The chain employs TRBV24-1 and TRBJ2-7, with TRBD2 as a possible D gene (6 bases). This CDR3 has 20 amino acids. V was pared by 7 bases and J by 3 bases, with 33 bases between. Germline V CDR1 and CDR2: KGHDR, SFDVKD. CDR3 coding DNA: TGTGCCACCAGCGCCCCGGGGGATAAGGGGCTCCCGCCCTCCATCTACGAGCAGTACTTC. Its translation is CATSAPGDKGLPPSIYEQYF.

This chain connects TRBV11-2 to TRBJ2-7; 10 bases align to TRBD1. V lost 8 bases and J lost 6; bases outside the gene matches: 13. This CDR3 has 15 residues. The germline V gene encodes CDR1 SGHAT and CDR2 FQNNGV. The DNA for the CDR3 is TGTGCCAGCGCCACGTGGGGGGACAGGGGATCCGAGCAGTACTTC. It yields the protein CASATWGDRGSEQYF.

CDR3 protein: CASSSDRAKTQYF. In nucleotides, the CDR3 is TGTGCCAGCAGTTCGGACAGGGCGAAGACCCAGTACTTC. V is TRBV27 and J is TRBJ2-5; 8 bases match TRBD1. CDR1 is MNHEY, CDR2 SMNVEV, per germline (reference sequence). The CDR3 has 13 amino acids. J lost 6 bases, V lost 4 bases, and 4 bases had no gene match.

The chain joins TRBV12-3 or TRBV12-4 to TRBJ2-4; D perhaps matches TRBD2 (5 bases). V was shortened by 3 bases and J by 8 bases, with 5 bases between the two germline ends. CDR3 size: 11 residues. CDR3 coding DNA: TGTGCCAGCAGTTTCGGGGACATTCAGTACTTC. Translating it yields CASSFGDIQYF.

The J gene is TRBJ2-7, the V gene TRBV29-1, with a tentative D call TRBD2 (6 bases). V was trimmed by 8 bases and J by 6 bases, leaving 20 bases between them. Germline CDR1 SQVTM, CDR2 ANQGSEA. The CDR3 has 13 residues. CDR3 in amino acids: CSIRGGNLLEQYF. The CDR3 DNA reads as TGCAGCATTCGAGGCGGGAATCTACTCGAGCAGTACTTC.

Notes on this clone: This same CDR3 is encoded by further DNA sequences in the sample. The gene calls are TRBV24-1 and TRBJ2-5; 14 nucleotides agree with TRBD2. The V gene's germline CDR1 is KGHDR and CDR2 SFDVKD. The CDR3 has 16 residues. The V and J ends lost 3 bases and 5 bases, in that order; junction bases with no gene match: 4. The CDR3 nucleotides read TGTGCCACCAGTGATCCCAGGACTAGCGGGGGGGAGACCCAGTACTTC. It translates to CATSDPRTSGGETQYF.

The CDR3 nucleotides read TGCGCCAGCAGCCAAGGAACTTATACCCGCAGAGGTTTGGCACCCCTCCACTTT. It codes for CASSQGTYTRRGLAPLHF. The chain joins TRBV4-1 to TRBJ1-6; D unresolved. The CDR3 runs 18 residues. V lost 1 base to trimming and J lost 11 bases, with 24 bases between them. Germline CDR1 reads MGHRA; CDR2 reads YSYEKL.

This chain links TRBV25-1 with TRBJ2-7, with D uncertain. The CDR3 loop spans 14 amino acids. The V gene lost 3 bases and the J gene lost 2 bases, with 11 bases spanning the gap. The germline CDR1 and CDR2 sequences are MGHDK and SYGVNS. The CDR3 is CASSDPFRAYEQYF. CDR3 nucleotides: TGTGCCAGCAGTGATCCCTTTCGGGCCTACGAGCAGTACTTC.

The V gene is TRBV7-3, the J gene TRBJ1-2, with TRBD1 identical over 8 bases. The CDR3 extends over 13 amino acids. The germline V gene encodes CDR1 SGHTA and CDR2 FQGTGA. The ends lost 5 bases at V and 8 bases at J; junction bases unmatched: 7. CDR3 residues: CASSLYSGGGYTF. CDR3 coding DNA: TGTGCCAGCAGCCTATACTCAGGGGGCGGCTACACCTTC.

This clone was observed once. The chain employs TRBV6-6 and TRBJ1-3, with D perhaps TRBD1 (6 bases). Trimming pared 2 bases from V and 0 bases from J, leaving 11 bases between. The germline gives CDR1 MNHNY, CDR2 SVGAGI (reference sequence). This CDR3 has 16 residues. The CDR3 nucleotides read TGTGCCAGCAGTTACCGGGACACTTTCTCTGGAAACACCATATATTTT. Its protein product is CASSYRDTFSGNTIYF.

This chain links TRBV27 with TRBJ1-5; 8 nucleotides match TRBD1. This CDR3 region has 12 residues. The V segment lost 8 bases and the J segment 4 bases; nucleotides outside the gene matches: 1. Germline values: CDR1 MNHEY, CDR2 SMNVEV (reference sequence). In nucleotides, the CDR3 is TGTGCCAGCGGGGACAGGAATCAGCCCCAGCATTTT. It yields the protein CASGDRNQPQHF.

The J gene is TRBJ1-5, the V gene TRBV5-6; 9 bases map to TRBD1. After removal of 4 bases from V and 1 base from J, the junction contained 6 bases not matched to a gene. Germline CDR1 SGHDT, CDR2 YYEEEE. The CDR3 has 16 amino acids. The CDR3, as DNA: TGTGCCAGCAGCGCAGGACAGGGGAAAAGCAATCAGCCCCAGCATTTT. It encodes CASSAGQGKSNQPQHF. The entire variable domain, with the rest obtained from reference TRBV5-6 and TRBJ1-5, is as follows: DAGVTQSPTHLIKTRGQQVTLRCSPKSGHDTVSWYQQALGQGPQFIFQYYEEEERQRGNFPDRFSGHQFPNYSSELNVNALLLGDSALYLCASSAGQGKSNQPQHFGDGTRLSIL.

CDR3 region: CASSGGQGAGYGYTF. The CDR3 nucleotides read TGTGCCAGCAGCGGCGGACAGGGGGCTGGCTATGGCTACACCTTC. The genes are TRBV7-9 and TRBJ1-2; TRBD1 matches 11 bases. The CDR3 loop spans 15 amino acids. Trimming at V came to 5 bases and at J to 4 bases, leaving 6 bases not matched to a gene. In germline, CDR1 is SEHNR, CDR2 FQNEAQ (reference sequence).

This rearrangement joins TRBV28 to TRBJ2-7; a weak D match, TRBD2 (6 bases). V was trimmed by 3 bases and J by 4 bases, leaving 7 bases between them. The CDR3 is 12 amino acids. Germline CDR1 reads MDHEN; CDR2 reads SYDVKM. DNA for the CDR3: TGTGCCAGCAGTTTGGAGGGGTACGAGCAGTACTTC. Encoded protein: CASSLEGYEQYF.

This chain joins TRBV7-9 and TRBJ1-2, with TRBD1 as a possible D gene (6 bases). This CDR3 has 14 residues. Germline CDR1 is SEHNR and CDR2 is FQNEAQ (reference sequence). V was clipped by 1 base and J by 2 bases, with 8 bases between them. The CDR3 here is CASSLGDTNYGYTF. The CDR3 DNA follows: TGTGCCAGCAGCTTAGGGGACACAAACTATGGCTACACCTTC. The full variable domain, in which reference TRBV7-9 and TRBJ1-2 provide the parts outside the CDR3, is DTGVSQNPRHKITKRGQNVTFRCDPISEHNRLYWYRQTLGQGPEFLTYFQNEAQLEKSRLLSDRFSAERPKGSFSTLEIQRTEQGDSAMYLCASSLGDTNYGYTFGSGTRLTVV.

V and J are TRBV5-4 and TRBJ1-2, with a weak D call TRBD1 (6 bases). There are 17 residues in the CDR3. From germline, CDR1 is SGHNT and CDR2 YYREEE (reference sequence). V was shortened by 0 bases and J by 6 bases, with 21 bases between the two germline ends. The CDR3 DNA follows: TGTGCCAGCAGCTTGGCACCGAACAGGGCCGGAACTAATGGCTACACCTTC. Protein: CASSLAPNRAGTNGYTF. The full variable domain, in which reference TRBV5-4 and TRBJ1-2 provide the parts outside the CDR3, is ETGVTQSPTHLIKTRGQQVTLRCSSQSGHNTVSWYQQALGQGPQFIFQYYREEENGRGNFPPRFSGLQFPNYSSELNVNALELDDSALYLCASSLAPNRAGTNGYTFGSGTRLTVV.

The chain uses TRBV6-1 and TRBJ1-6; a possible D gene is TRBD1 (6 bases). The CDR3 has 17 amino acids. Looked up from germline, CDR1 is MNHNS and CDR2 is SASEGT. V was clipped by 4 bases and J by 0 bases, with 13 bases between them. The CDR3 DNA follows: TGTGCCAGCAGTGGGCGACAGGAGGCCTCCTATAATTCACCCCTCCACTTT. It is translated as CASSGRQEASYNSPLHF.

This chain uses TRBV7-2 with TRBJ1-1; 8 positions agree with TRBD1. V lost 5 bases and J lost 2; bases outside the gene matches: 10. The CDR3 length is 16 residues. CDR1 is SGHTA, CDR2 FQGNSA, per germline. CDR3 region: CASSARGRGLNTEAFF. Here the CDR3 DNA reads TGTGCCAGCAGCGCCCGGGGCAGGGGGCTTAACACTGAAGCTTTCTTT.